Below, one T cell receptor (beta chain) is given with its context. The antigen this receptor binds is unknown. There are no base qualities to consult, and no much larger clone falls within one base. The data stem from a study of blood T cell repertoires in COVID-19 (dated by TCRdb to the early 2020s). A note on the overall study: Samples covering the acute and convalescent phases of COVID-19 were provided by collaborators in the United States, Italy and Spain. The prospective study material was composed of cDNA or gDNA derived from T cells, B-cell-depleted T cells, or PBMCs. Subjects who had been exposed to COVID-19, were actively infected with it, or had recovered from it provided the deeply sampled blood TCRbeta repertoires that made up the dataset. A freely available public database, intended as a resource for researchers studying the immune response to SARS-CoV-2, is where the repertoires were released. Samples were obtained from the ongoing ImmuneRACE study (first 160 participants) and from about 1,300 subjects provided by 6 global collaborators. A de-identified subject ID, COVID-19 status, age in years and sex were almost always included in the sample metadata. Where HLA class I and class II types were available, the types were taken from metadata supplied by the sample provider, not from assay-based typing. Summary of the overall study and its limitations: The quantity of clinical and demographic metadata differed by source and by participant and was supplied without curation.

Each collaborating institution followed its own protocols to collect whole blood in K2EDTA tubes. For TCRbeta analysis, collaborator samples were shipped as frozen whole blood, as isolated PBMCs, or as DNA extracted from either sample type. TCRbeta CDR3 regions were amplified from genomic DNA by means of the immunoSEQ Assay, a bias-controlled multiplex PCR. Under the source paper's analysis protocol: The number of nucleated cells in each sample was estimated by amplification of reference gene primers within the assay. Sequence reads were collapsed and filtered to measure the absolute abundance of every unique TCRbeta CDR3 rearrangement. For each sample, productive Simpson clonality was calculated as the square root of Simpson's diversity index across productive rearrangements. This is the immuneACCESS table as TCRdb keeps it, with only in-frame sequences that have V and J called. A part of the clones is gone; compared with another copy, unresolved V genes explain less than half, and the rest is unexplained. V and J calls and clone size follow that table, whereas D and trimming were derived from the DNA. The sample table records almost 300,000 clones; around 90% of these occur just once. The ten top clones hold around 1.2% of the sample.

This TCR was recovered from a man between 65 and 79 years old with acute or convalescent COVID-19. The sample taken for sequencing was peripheral blood.

The DNA sequence is as follows: TGTGCCAGCAGCCAAACGACAGATAACTATGGCTACACCTTC. The translation is CASSQTTDNYGYTF. The sequence links TRBV7-2 to TRBJ1-2; TRBD1 is perhaps the D gene, given 5 matching bases. Trimming costs V 5 bases and J 1 base, and their ends lie 11 bases apart. The CDR3, cysteine through phenylalanine, is 14 amino acids long. Of all the DNA, just the CDR3 is kept, 42 bases in frame from base 1. CDR1 is given as SGHTA and CDR2 as FQGNSA, both from the germline V gene. The full variable domain, with segments outside the CDR3 supplied by the reference TRBV7-2 and TRBJ1-2 proteins, appears as GAGVSQSPSNKVTEKGKDVELRCDPISGHTALYWYRQSLGQGLEFLIYFQGNSAPDKSGLPSDRFSAERTGGSVSTLTIQRTQQEDSAVYLCASSQTTDNYGYTFGSGTRLTVV.